This T cell receptor (beta chain) was captured by sequencing in a study of vaccination effects on CD4 cells after COVID-19. Whole-study context: Sampling of a couple of convalescent patients took place 16 days and one week prior to vaccination.

The CDR3 is 19 amino acids. The ends lost 4 bases at V and 6 bases at J; junction bases unmatched: 14. Looked up from germline, CDR1 is LGHDT and CDR2 is YNNKEL (reference sequence). Sequencing used immunoSEQ multiplex PCR; TCRdb keeps in-frame clones, though not all of them. The table has fewer than 25,000 clones, under 75% seen once. Findings and caveats of the study: There were few convalescent patients in the study and no early post-infection timepoints.

About this clone itself: What it binds is not known.

ViraFEST expansion of antigen-specific CD4+ T cells with viral peptide pools preceded sequencing. The authors isolated CD4+ T cells after around 11 days of culture. PCR-confirmed SARS-CoV-2 infection occurred in the person between March and December 2020. IL-2 medium was substituted for half the medium on days 3 and 7. This TCR was recovered from a human donor who had a prior SARS-CoV-2 infection. The J gene is TRBJ2-1, the V gene TRBV3-1 (or the pseudogene TRBV3-2); 14 bases map to TRBD2. Sequences were derived from CD4+ T cells from PBMCs cultured with a peptide pool, sampled before COVID-19 vaccination. CDR3 nucleotide sequence: TGTGCCAGCAGCCCCCTGACTAGCGGGAGGGCAGGATGGGGCAATGAGCAGTTCTTC. Encoded protein: CASSPLTSGRAGWGNEQFF.